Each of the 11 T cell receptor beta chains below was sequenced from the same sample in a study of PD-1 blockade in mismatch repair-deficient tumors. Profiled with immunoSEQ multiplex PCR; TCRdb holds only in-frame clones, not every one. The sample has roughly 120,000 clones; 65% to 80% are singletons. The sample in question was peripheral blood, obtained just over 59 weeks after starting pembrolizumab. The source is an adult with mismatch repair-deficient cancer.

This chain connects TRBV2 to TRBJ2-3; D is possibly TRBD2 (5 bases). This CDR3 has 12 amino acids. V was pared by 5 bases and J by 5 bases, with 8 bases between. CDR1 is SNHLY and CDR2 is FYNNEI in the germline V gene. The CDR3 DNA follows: TGTGCCAGCAGTCAACTAGAAGATACGCAGTATTTT. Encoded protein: CASSQLEDTQYF.

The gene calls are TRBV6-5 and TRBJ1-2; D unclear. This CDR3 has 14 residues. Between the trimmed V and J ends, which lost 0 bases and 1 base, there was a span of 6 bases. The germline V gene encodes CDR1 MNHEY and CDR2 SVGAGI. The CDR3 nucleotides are TGTGCCAGCAGTTACTCGAACCTTAACTATGGCTACACCTTC. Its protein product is CASSYSNLNYGYTF.

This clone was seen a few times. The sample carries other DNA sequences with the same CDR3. CDR3 loop: CASSSYPGTSSYEQYF. The CDR3 nucleotides are TGTGCCAGCAGCTCCTACCCCGGCACTAGCAGCTACGAGCAGTACTTC. The chain joins TRBV11-3 to TRBJ2-7; D is possibly TRBD2 (6 bases). The CDR3 length is 16 residues. Trimming took 4 bases from V and 3 from J, leaving 19 bases between them. Germline loops: CDR1 SGHNT, CDR2 YENEEA.

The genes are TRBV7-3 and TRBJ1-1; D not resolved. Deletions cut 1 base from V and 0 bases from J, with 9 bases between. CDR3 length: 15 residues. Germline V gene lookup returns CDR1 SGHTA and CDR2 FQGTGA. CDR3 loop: CASSLMGGMNTEAFF. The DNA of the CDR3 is TGTGCCAGCAGCTTAATGGGCGGGATGAACACTGAAGCTTTCTTT. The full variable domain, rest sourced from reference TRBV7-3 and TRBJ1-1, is GAGVSQTPSNKVTEKGKYVELRCDPISGHTALYWYRQSLGQGPEFLIYFQGTGAADDSGLPNDRFFAVRPEGSVSTLKIQRTERGDSAVYLCASSLMGGMNTEAFFGQGTRLTVV.

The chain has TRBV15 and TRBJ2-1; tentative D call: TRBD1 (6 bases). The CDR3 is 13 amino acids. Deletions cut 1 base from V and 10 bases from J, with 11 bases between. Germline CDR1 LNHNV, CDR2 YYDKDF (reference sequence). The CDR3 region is CATSRGGGEEQFF. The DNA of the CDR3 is TGTGCCACCAGCAGAGGAGGGGGAGAGGAGCAGTTCTTC.

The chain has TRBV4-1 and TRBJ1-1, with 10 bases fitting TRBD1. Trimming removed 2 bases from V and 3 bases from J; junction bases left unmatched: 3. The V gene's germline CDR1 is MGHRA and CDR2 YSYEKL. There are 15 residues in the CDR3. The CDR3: CASSQRQGADTEAFF. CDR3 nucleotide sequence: TGCGCCAGCAGCCAAAGACAGGGGGCGGACACTGAAGCTTTCTTT.

The CDR3 nucleotides are TGTGCCAGCAGCCGCATCCGGCTTGAAGCTTTCTTT. Its translation: CASSRIRLEAFF. The chain couples TRBV2 to TRBJ1-1; no clear D gene. V was clipped by 6 bases and J by 7 bases, with 12 bases between them. Germline loops: CDR1 SNHLY, CDR2 FYNNEI. The CDR3 has 12 amino acids.

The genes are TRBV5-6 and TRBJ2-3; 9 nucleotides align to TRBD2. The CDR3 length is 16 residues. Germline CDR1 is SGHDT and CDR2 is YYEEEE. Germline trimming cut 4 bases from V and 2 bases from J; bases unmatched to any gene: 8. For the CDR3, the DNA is TGTGCCAGCAGCAGCATTAGCGGGAGTTACACAGATACGCAGTATTTT. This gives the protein CASSSISGSYTDTQYF.

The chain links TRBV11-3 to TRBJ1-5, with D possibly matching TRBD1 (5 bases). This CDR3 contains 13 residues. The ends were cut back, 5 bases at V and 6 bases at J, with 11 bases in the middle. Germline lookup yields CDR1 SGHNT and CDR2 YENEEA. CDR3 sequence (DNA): TGTGCCAGCAGCAGAGGGACGGGTCAGCCCCAGCATTTT. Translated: CASSRGTGQPQHF. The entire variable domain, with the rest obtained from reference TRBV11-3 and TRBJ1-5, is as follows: EAGVVQSPRYKIIEKKQPVAFWCNPISGHNTLYWYLQNLGQGPELLIRYENEEAVDDSQLPKDRFSAERLKGVDSTLKIQPAELGDSAVYLCASSRGTGQPQHFGDGTRLSIL.

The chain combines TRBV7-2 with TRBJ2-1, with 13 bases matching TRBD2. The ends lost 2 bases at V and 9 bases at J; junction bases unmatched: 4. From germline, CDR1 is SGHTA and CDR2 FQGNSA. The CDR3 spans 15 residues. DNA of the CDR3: TGTGCCAGCAGCTTAATACTAGCGGGAGGGATTGAGCAGTTCTTC. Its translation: CASSLILAGGIEQFF.

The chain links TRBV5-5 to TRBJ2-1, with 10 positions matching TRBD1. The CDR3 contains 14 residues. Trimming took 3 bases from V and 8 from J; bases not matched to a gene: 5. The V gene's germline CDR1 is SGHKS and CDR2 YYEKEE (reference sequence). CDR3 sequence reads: CASSWDRGVHEQFF. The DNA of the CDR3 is TGTGCCAGCAGCTGGGACAGGGGAGTGCATGAGCAGTTCTTC.